The 10 T cell receptor beta chains given below trace back to one sample, sequenced in a study of cytomegalovirus exposure and HLA in healthy donors (dated by TCRdb to the late 2010s). The method was the immunoSEQ multiplex PCR assay. For the multiplex PCR, a mixture combining 60 forward primers for TCR Vbeta segments and 13 reverse primers for TCR Jbeta segments was used. Sourced from immuneACCESS, this table was stored by TCRdb with only in-frame sequences that have V and J called. A share of the clones is absent; for the studies checked, an unresolved V gene accounts for under half, and the remainder has no known explanation. The sample yields around 97,000 clones; less than 10% were counted once. The ten largest clonotypes hold 5% to 5.5% of the sample. The sequenced material came from PBMCs. The source of these receptors is a man aged 45-65 years in good health and CMV-seropositive.

A few counts support this clone. CDR3 in amino acids: CASSLGQRRVEQYF. The CDR3 nucleotides read TGTGCCAGCAGTCTGGGACAGCGCCGTGTGGAGCAGTACTTC. This chain joins TRBV6-5 and TRBJ2-7, with 7 bases matching TRBD1. CDR1 and CDR2 (germline): MNHEY, SVGAGI. CDR3 size: 14 residues. Trimming at V came to 5 bases and at J to 7 bases, leaving 11 bases not matched to a gene.

The chain carries TRBV5-1 and TRBJ1-4; 9 nucleotides agree with TRBD1. The CDR3 runs to 16 residues. V was clipped by 1 base and J by 8 bases; unmatched bases: 9. Per the germline V gene, CDR1 is SGHRS and CDR2 is YFSETQ. CDR3 loop: CASSLWGGTGTEKLFF. The CDR3, as DNA: TGCGCCAGCAGCTTGTGGGGTGGGACAGGGACCGAAAAACTGTTTTTT.

As regards this clone: This specimen includes other DNA sequences encoding the same CDR3. This chain uses TRBV2 with TRBJ2-5, with 11 bases fitting TRBD2. The V gene's germline CDR1 is SNHLY and CDR2 FYNNEI. V was clipped by 6 bases and J by 0 bases; unmatched bases: 3. The CDR3 extends over 15 amino acids. CDR3 region: CASSGTSGYQETQYF. The CDR3 coding sequence is TGTGCCAGCAGCGGGACTAGCGGTTACCAAGAGACCCAGTACTTC. The full variable domain, completed using reference TRBV2 and TRBJ2-5, is EPEVTQTPSHQVTQMGQEVILRCVPISNHLYFYWYRQILGQKVEFLVSFYNNEISEKSEIFDDQFSVERPDGSNFTLKIRSTKLEDSAMYFCASSGTSGYQETQYFGPGTRLLVL.

This clone was counted between two and nine times. This chain joins TRBV5-1 and TRBJ2-7; TRBD2 aligns across 8 bases. V lost 4 bases, J lost 5 bases, and 5 bases stayed unmatched. Germline loops: CDR1 SGHRS, CDR2 YFSETQ. This CDR3 comprises 13 residues. The CDR3 DNA follows: TGCGCCAGCAGCCCCTTCGGGGGGGACGAGCAGTACTTC. Translation gives CASSPFGGDEQYF.

This clone was detected only a few times. The J gene is TRBJ2-1, the V gene TRBV5-1; the D gene is possibly TRBD2 (9 bases). This CDR3 is 15 amino acids long. The germline V gene has CDR1 SGHRS and CDR2 YFSETQ. The ends were cut back, 0 bases at V and 9 bases at J, with 16 bases in the middle. CDR3 DNA sequence: TGCGCCAGCAGCTTGGTGGCGGGGGGGACAGGTGAGCAGTTCTTC. Residues: CASSLVAGGTGEQFF.

This rearrangement joins TRBV19 to TRBJ2-6, with 7 bases that match TRBD2. Trimming took 7 bases from V and 0 from J; bases not matched to a gene: 6. The CDR3 has 16 amino acids. Germline values: CDR1 LNHDA, CDR2 SQIVND (reference sequence). The CDR3 DNA reads as TGTGCCAGTAAGGCGGGAGACAGCTCTGGGGCCAACGTCCTGACTTTC. Amino acid sequence: CASKAGDSSGANVLTF.

This clone was observed a handful of times. The chain joins TRBV7-8 to TRBJ2-7; D remains ambiguous. Trimming pared 1 base from V and 10 bases from J, leaving 20 bases between. This CDR3 comprises 15 residues. Germline V gene lookup returns CDR1 SGHVS and CDR2 FQNEAQ. The DNA of the CDR3 is TGTGCCAGCAGCTTAGGTGACATGGCCCTCCAGGAACAGTACTTC. Its protein is CASSLGDMALQEQYF.

This clone showed up just a few times. The chain is built from TRBV5-1 and TRBJ2-3; D gene uncertain. There are 16 residues in the CDR3. Between the trimmed V and J ends, which lost 0 bases and 0 bases, there was a span of 11 bases. The V gene's germline CDR1 is SGHRS and CDR2 YFSETQ. CDR3 sequence: CASSLARYGSTDTQYF. Here the CDR3 DNA reads TGCGCCAGCAGCTTGGCCCGGTACGGGAGCACAGATACGCAGTATTTT.

This clone has a count of ten or more. Other nucleotide sequences in the sample specify the same CDR3. V gene TRBV5-1 combines with J gene TRBJ1-1; 7 bases map to TRBD1. The CDR3 is 13 amino acids. Germline values: CDR1 SGHRS, CDR2 YFSETQ. After removal of 0 bases from V and 4 bases from J, the junction contained 0 bases not matched to a gene. This chain's CDR3 is CASSLDRGTEAFF. The DNA for the CDR3 is TGCGCCAGCAGCTTGGACAGGGGCACTGAAGCTTTCTTT.

The V and J genes are TRBV5-8 and TRBJ2-5; possible D gene TRBD2, 6 bases. The CDR3 length is 16 residues. CDR1 SGHTS and CDR2 YDEGEE come from the germline V gene. Trimming took off 4 bases at V and 0 bases at J, with 16 bases between the two ends. CDR3 DNA sequence: TGTGCCAGCAGCCGGAGGAGGAGCGGGCACCAAGAGACCCAGTACTTC. Translated: CASSRRRSGHQETQYF. Looking up the rest from reference TRBV5-8 and TRBJ2-5 gives the full variable domain: EAGVTQSPTHLIKTRGQQATLRCSPISGHTSVYWYQQALGLGLQFLLWYDEGEERNRGNFPPRFSGRQFPNYSSELNVNALELEDSALYLCASSRRRSGHQETQYFGPGTRLLVL.